A selection of T cell receptor beta chains follows, all from one sample in a study of T cell repertoires in cytomegalovirus infection. From the reads, TCRdb called clonotypes with MiXCR, one entry per CDR3 protein. The table shows about 600,000 distinct CDR3 sequences, with 20% to 25% occurring only once. Sequencing input: CD8+ T cells from PBMCs. Receptors originate from a human donor in good health (CMV status not recorded). Some clones in this sample may be carry-over from other donors' samples. The CDR3 runs from the conserved cysteine through the conserved F or W. D genes are given only for firm matches. The listing skips clone size in some rows; elsewhere it reads once, few, many or a size class.

>.|TRBD2|TRBJ2-2|TRBV11-2
CASSPRTGGNTGELFF
TGTGCCAGCAGCCCTCGGACGGGAGGGAACACCGGGGAGCTGTTTTTT
>.|.|TRBJ1-5|TRBV19
CASTGGVGNQPQHF
TGTGCCAGTACGGGGGGAGTGGGCAATCAGCCCCAGCATTTT
>few|TRBD2|TRBJ2-5|TRBV6-5
CASSLSSGQETQYF
TGTGCCAGCAGTCTCTCTAGCGGTCAAGAGACCCAGTACTTC
>few|TRBD1|TRBJ2-1|TRBV4-1
CASSQVRTGGDEQFF
TGCGCCAGCAGCCAAGTCAGGACAGGGGGTGATGAGCAGTTCTTC
>.|.|TRBJ2-1|TRBV25-1
CASSEGLASSYNEQFF
TGTGCCAGCAGTGAAGGGTTAGCGAGCTCCTACAATGAGCAGTTCTTC
>few|TRBD1|TRBJ1-4|TRBV14
CASSQVGQGSEKLFF
TGTGCCAGCAGCCAAGTGGGACAGGGGTCGGAAAAACTGTTTTTT
>many|.|TRBJ2-1|TRBV28
CASSLAPASEQFF
TGTGCCAGCAGTTTAGCCCCTGCCTCCGAGCAGTTCTTC
>few|TRBD2|TRBJ2-7|TRBV15
CATSPFAGVNYEQYF
TGTGCCACCAGCCCCTTCGCGGGGGTAAACTACGAGCAGTACTTC
>few|.|TRBJ1-1|TRBV10-3
CAISEVRGTTNTEAFF
TGTGCCATCAGTGAGGTCAGAGGGACAACGAACACTGAAGCTTTCTTT
>.|TRBD1|TRBJ2-1|TRBV4-3
CASSRDRGLSYNEQFF
TGCGCCAGCAGCCGGGACAGGGGTCTCTCCTACAATGAGCAGTTCTTC
>many|.|TRBJ1-6|TRBV7-6
CASSPSRTSSYNSPLHF
TGTGCCAGCAGCCCCTCACGGACTAGCTCCTATAATTCACCCCTCCACTTT
>few|TRBD1|TRBJ2-5|TRBV7-6
CASSPPGTGTRETQYF
TGTGCCAGCAGCCCTCCCGGGACAGGAACTCGGGAGACCCAGTACTTC
>.|.|TRBJ2-3|TRBV6-6
CASGRTASTKDTQYF
TGTGCCAGCGGACGGACTGCTTCCACCAAGGATACGCAGTATTTT
>few|.|TRBJ2-2|TRBV9
CASSVPGGGRANTGELFF
TGTGCCAGCAGCGTTCCGGGTGGGGGACGGGCGAACACCGGGGAGCTGTTTTTT
>.|TRBD1|TRBJ2-7|TRBV7-9
CASSRWDRPYEQYF
TGTGCCAGCAGCCGTTGGGACAGACCCTACGAGCAGTACTTC
>few|.|TRBJ2-3|TRBV15
CATHRGLGDTDTQYF
TGTGCCACCCACAGAGGACTCGGAGACACAGATACGCAGTATTTT
>.|TRBD1|TRBJ2-6|TRBV19
CASQGQAHSGANVLTF
TGTGCCAGCCAGGGACAGGCTCACTCTGGGGCCAACGTCCTGACTTTC
>many|TRBD1|TRBJ2-5|TRBV7-9
CASSSTPGQGPSQETQYF
TGTGCCAGCAGCTCAACTCCGGGACAGGGCCCATCCCAAGAGACCCAGTACTTC
>few|.|TRBJ1-5|TRBV28
CASSQDPRNQPQHF
TGTGCCAGCAGCCAGGACCCTCGCAATCAGCCCCAGCATTTT
>.|TRBD1|TRBJ2-2|TRBV28
CASSLLGQYTGELFF
TGTGCCAGCAGTTTATTGGGACAGTACACCGGGGAGCTGTTTTTT
>many|.|TRBJ2-1|TRBV6-5
CASSYSAGSEQFF
TGTGCCAGCAGTTACTCGGCGGGGAGTGAGCAGTTCTTC
>few|TRBD1|TRBJ1-1|TRBV29-1
CSVGTGNPEAFF
TGCAGCGTTGGGACAGGTAACCCTGAAGCTTTCTTT
>.|.|TRBJ1-1|TRBV7-3
CASSLRGNMEMNTEAFF
TGTGCCAGCAGCTTGAGGGGGAATATGGAAATGAACACTGAAGCTTTCTTT
>many|TRBD2|TRBJ2-7|TRBV7-2
CASRLAGAREQYF
TGTGCCAGCAGACTAGCGGGAGCTAGGGAGCAGTACTTC
>few|TRBD1|TRBJ2-3|TRBV20-1
CCRSGTGDTDTQYF
TGCTGTCGGAGCGGGACAGGGGACACAGATACGCAGTATTTT
>few|.|TRBJ2-7|TRBV6-2/TRBV6-3
CASSYRLPPYEQYF
TGTGCCAGCAGTTATCGATTGCCCCCCTACGAGCAGTACTTC
>few|TRBD2|TRBJ2-1|TRBV12-5
CASGPTPTSGGYNEQFF
TGTGCTAGTGGTCCTACCCCGACTAGCGGGGGTTACAATGAGCAGTTCTTC
>.|.|TRBJ2-2|TRBV20-1
CSARDRGVYDTGELFF
TGCAGTGCTAGAGATAGGGGTGTTTACGACACCGGGGAGCTGTTTTTT
>few|.|TRBJ1-5|TRBV28
CASSGLGQANQPQHF
TGTGCCAGCAGTGGCCTGGGGCAGGCAAATCAGCCCCAGCATTTT
>many|.|TRBJ1-2|TRBV7-6
CASSPIGGSDYGYTF
TGTGCCAGCAGCCCGATTGGGGGTAGCGACTATGGCTACACCTTC
>.|.|TRBJ2-2|TRBV6-5
CASRPPTGRLFNTGELFF
TGTGCCAGCAGACCTCCCACAGGGCGCCTCTTCAACACCGGGGAGCTGTTTTTT
>few|.|TRBJ1-1|TRBV28
CASSRSRFFEAFF
TGTGCCAGCAGTCGATCCCGATTTTTTGAAGCTTTCTTT
>.|TRBD2|TRBJ2-3|TRBV13
CASSSGLAEDTQYF
TGTGCCAGCAGCTCCGGACTAGCCGAAGATACGCAGTATTTT
>.|.|TRBJ1-1|TRBV9
CASSVGGAPNTEAFF
TGTGCCAGCAGCGTAGGAGGAGCACCTAACACTGAAGCTTTCTTT
>few|TRBD1|TRBJ1-1|TRBV4-3
CASSRHRGSGTEAFF
TGCGCCAGCAGCCGACACAGGGGGTCGGGCACTGAAGCTTTCTTT
>many|.|TRBJ2-5|TRBV7-9
CASSSRDTQREETQYF
TGTGCCAGCAGCTCGCGGGACACCCAAAGGGAAGAGACCCAGTACTTC
>few|.|TRBJ1-1|TRBV7-9
CASSIKPLNEAFF
TGTGCCAGCAGCATCAAACCCCTCAATGAAGCTTTCTTT
>few|.|TRBJ2-7|TRBV18
CASSTATYEQYF
TGTGCCAGCTCAACGGCAACCTACGAGCAGTACTTC
>.|.|TRBJ2-5|TRBV6-5
CASSYGFSRETQYF
TGTGCCAGCAGTTACGGGTTTAGCAGGGAGACCCAGTACTTC
>many|.|TRBJ2-1|TRBV7-6
CASSLASSYNEQFF
TGTGCCAGCAGCTTAGCGTCATCCTACAATGAGCAGTTCTTC
>many|.|TRBJ2-5|TRBV7-2
CASRPDGRVGTQYF
TGTGCCAGCAGACCAGACGGCCGGGTGGGGACCCAGTACTTC
>many|TRBD1|TRBJ2-4|TRBV28
CASSLRQGVPIQYF
TGTGCCAGCAGTTTGCGGCAGGGGGTTCCCATTCAGTACTTC
>many|.|TRBJ1-1|TRBV7-2
CASSLNRGAEAFF
TGTGCCAGCAGCTTAAATAGGGGGGCTGAAGCTTTCTTT
>.|.|TRBJ1-4|TRBV6-5
CASKVAERFEKLFF
TGTGCCAGTAAAGTGGCAGAACGGTTTGAAAAACTGTTTTTT
>.|TRBD2|TRBJ2-1|TRBV12-3/TRBV12-4
CASFSGVYANNEQFF
TGTGCCAGCTTCAGCGGGGTGTATGCCAACAATGAGCAGTTCTTC
>few|.|TRBJ2-7|TRBV20-1
CSAGETPGRPYEQYF
TGCAGTGCTGGGGAGACTCCGGGACGGCCTTACGAGCAGTACTTC
>many|TRBD1|TRBJ2-2|TRBV7-2
CASRGIPGQGVYYTGELFF
TGTGCCAGCAGGGGAATTCCGGGACAGGGTGTTTATTACACCGGGGAGCTGTTTTTT
>.|.|TRBJ1-1|TRBV7-3
CASSLHPGTEAFF
TGTGCCAGCAGCTTACACCCGGGGACTGAAGCTTTCTTT
>.|TRBD2|TRBJ2-3|TRBV29-1
CSVELQGGQPQYF
TGCAGCGTTGAACTCCAGGGAGGGCAGCCCCAGTATTTT
>.|TRBD1|TRBJ2-7|TRBV6-2/TRBV6-3
CASSYGIGTVGYEQYF
TGTGCCAGCAGTTACGGTATCGGGACAGTCGGCTACGAGCAGTACTTC
>few|.|TRBJ1-1|TRBV15
CAVGTVNTEAFF
TGTGCCGTCGGGACGGTGAACACTGAAGCTTTCTTT
>.|TRBD2|TRBJ2-1|TRBV6-5
CASSQLAGTYNEQFF
TGTGCCAGCAGTCAATTAGCGGGCACCTACAATGAGCAGTTCTTC
>.|.|TRBJ1-2|TRBV2
CANTAMGYTF
TGTGCCAACACTGCCATGGGGTACACCTTC
>many|TRBD1|TRBJ2-3|TRBV7-9
CASSLKDRDLRDTQYF
TGTGCCAGCAGCTTAAAGGACAGGGATTTGAGAGATACGCAGTATTTT
>many|TRBD1|TRBJ2-1|TRBV7-9
CASTKTGAYNEQFF
TGTGCCAGCACCAAAACAGGGGCCTACAATGAGCAGTTCTTC
>.|TRBD1|TRBJ1-1|TRBV10-3
CASGMGQGANTEAFF
TGTGCCAGCGGTATGGGACAGGGAGCTAACACTGAAGCTTTCTTT
>.|TRBD1|TRBJ2-1|TRBV6-2/TRBV6-3
CASRPRGQPFFMFF
TGTGCCAGCAGACCCCGGGGACAGCCTTTCTTCATGTTCTTC
>.|TRBD2|TRBJ2-7|TRBV29-1
CSASPRGGAYEQYF
TGCAGCGCCTCTCCTCGCGGGGGGGCATACGAGCAGTACTTC
>.|.|TRBJ2-1|TRBV29-1
CARRGKTRNEQFF
TGCGCAAGACGGGGCAAAACTAGGAATGAGCAGTTCTTC
>many|TRBD1|TRBJ1-6|TRBV4-1
CASSLPGQGSSPLHF
TGCGCCAGCAGCCTACCGGGACAGGGGAGTTCACCCCTCCACTTT